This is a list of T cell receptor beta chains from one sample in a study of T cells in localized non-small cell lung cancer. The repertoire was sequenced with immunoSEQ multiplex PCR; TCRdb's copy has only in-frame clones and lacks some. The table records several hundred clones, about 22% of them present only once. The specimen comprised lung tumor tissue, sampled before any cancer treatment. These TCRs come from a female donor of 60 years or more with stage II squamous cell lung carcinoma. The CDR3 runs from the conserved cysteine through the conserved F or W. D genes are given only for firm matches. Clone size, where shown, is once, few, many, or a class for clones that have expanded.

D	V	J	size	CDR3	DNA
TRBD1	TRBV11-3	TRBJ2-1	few	CASSWYQGAVEQFF	TGTGCCAGCAGCTGGTACCAGGGGGCTGTTGAGCAGTTCTTC
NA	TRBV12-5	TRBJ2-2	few	CATGYRAPGTGELFF	TGTGCCACCGGGTATCGAGCCCCGGGAACCGGGGAGCTGTTTTTT
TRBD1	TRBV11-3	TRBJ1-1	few	CASSQTGGLTEAFF	TGTGCCAGCAGCCAGACAGGGGGCCTAACTGAAGCTTTCTTT
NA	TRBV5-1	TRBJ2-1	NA	CASTTFGYRNEQFF	TGCGCCAGCACAACTTTTGGGTATCGTAATGAGCAGTTCTTC
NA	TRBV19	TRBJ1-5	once	CASSPGAAVLPQHF	TGTGCCAGTAGTCCTGGGGCAGCGGTACTGCCCCAGCATTTT
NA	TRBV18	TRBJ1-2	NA	CASSPRVFSGPTSHGYTF	TGTGCCAGCTCACCAAGGGTCTTTTCGGGACCAACCTCTCATGGCTACACCTTC
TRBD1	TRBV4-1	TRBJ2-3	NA	CASSQDRSGRDTQYF	TGCGCCAGCAGCCAGGACAGGAGCGGTCGAGATACGCAGTATTTT
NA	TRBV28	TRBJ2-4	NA	CASSLVSDVEAKNIQYF	TGTGCCAGCAGTTTGGTGTCGGACGTTGAAGCCAAAAACATTCAGTACTTC
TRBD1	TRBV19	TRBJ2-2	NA	CASSTQGALTGELFF	TGTGCCAGTAGTACGCAGGGGGCGTTGACCGGGGAGCTGTTTTTT
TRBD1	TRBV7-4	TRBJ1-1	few	CASRGQGVDEAFF	TGTGCCAGCAGAGGTCAGGGGGTTGATGAAGCTTTCTTT
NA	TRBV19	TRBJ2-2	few	CASTNANTGELFF	TGTGCCAGTACCAACGCGAACACCGGGGAGCTGTTTTTT
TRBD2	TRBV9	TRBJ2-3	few	CASSELAGGPDTQYF	TGTGCCAGCAGTGAATTAGCGGGGGGCCCGGATACGCAGTATTTT
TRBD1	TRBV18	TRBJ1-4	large	CASSPTGEGKLFF	TGTGCCAGCTCACCCACAGGGGAGGGAAAACTGTTTTTT
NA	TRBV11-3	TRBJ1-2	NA	CASSSAGANYGYTF	TGTGCCAGCAGCTCTGCGGGGGCGAACTATGGCTACACCTTC